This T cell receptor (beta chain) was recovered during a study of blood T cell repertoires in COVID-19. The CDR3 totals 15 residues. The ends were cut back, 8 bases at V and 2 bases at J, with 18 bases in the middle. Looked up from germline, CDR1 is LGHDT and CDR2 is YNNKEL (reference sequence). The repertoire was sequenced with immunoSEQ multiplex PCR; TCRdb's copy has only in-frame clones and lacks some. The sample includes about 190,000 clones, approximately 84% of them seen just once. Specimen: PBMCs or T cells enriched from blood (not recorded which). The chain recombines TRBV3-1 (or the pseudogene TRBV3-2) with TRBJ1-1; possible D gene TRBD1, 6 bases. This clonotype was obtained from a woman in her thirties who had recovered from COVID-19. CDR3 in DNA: TGTGCCAGCGCACAGGGACGTGGTGAAAACACTGAAGCTTTCTTT. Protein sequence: CASAQGRGENTEAFF.